The entry below gives a single TCR beta chain sequence along with its context. With random hexamers, roughly 0.45 to 1 ug RNA was reverse transcribed. TCRdb reanalysed the immunoSEQ multiplex PCR reads using MiXCR and keeps one entry per CDR3 protein. Among fewer than 300,000 distinct CDR3 sequences listed, more than 75% were seen once. The sample belongs to a study of CD8 T cells in Susac syndrome. The J segment lost 7 bases and the V segment lost 6 bases, leaving 8 bases of the junction unmatched. This CDR3 spans 13 amino acids. Germline V lookup: CDR1 MGHDK, CDR2 SYGVNS. The sequence was collected from a human donor with multiple sclerosis. The rearrangement uses TRBV25-1 and TRBJ1-1, with TRBD1 matching over 7 bases. Input material: CD8+ T cells from PBMCs. In DNA form, the CDR3 reads TGTGCCAGCAGCCGACCGACAGGGCGTGAAGCTTTCTTT. This encodes CASSRPTGREAFF.